The 20 T cell receptor beta chains reported below all come from one sample, sequenced in a study of T cell repertoires in cytomegalovirus infection. These receptors have no known antigen. One entry per CDR3 protein results from TCRdb running MiXCR on the reads. This repertoire shows about 900,000 distinct CDR3 sequences, around 30% found once; its top ten account for over 12%. Sequencing used cultured CD8+ T cells from PBMCs, obtained from culture after CMV antigen stimulation. The origin of the receptors is a human donor in good health (CMV status not recorded). Some clones in this sample may be carry-over from other donors' samples.

There are many counts of this clonotype. This sequence joins TRBV7-2 and TRBJ2-4; 12 bases match TRBD1. The germline CDR1 and CDR2 sequences are SGHTA and FQGNSA. The CDR3 length is 24 residues. V was clipped by 3 bases and J by 0 bases; unmatched bases: 24. CDR3 bases: TGTGCCAGCAGCTTTTACTTATTACCGGGACAGGGGGCTGAAAAGGCCTTAGCCAAAAACATTCAGTACTTC. Its translation: CASSFYLLPGQGAEKALAKNIQYF.

This clonotype occurred many times. V is TRBV7-2 and J is TRBJ2-3; 10 nucleotides agree with TRBD2. The CDR3 totals 16 residues. The V and J ends lost 5 bases and 1 base, in that order; junction bases with no gene match: 6. Germline assignment: CDR1 SGHTA and CDR2 FQGNSA. The CDR3 loop reads CASSQSGGVGTDTQYF. CDR3 nucleotides: TGTGCCAGCAGCCAAAGCGGGGGGGTTGGCACAGATACGCAGTATTTT. Looking up the rest from reference TRBV7-2 and TRBJ2-3 gives the full variable domain: GAGVSQSPSNKVTEKGKDVELRCDPISGHTALYWYRQSLGQGLEFLIYFQGNSAPDKSGLPSDRFSAERTGGSVSTLTIQRTQQEDSAVYLCASSQSGGVGTDTQYFGPGTRLTVL.

In its sample, this clonotype was seen many times. The rearrangement links TRBV7-8 to TRBJ1-5, with 7 positions matching TRBD1. V lost 2 bases, J lost 1 base, and 2 bases stayed unmatched. CDR1 and CDR2 (germline): SGHVS, FQNEAQ. The CDR3 contains 15 residues. The CDR3 DNA sequence: TGTGCCAGCAGCTTAAGGACAGGCAGCAATCAGCCCCAGCATTTT. Protein sequence: CASSLRTGSNQPQHF.

This chain connects TRBV12-3 or TRBV12-4 to TRBJ2-5, with D possibly being TRBD2 (5 bases). V was trimmed by 3 bases and J by 5 bases, leaving 22 bases between them. The CDR3 is 17 amino acids. The chain's CDR3 is CASSFELAATPRETQYF. DNA of the CDR3: TGTGCCAGCAGTTTTGAGCTAGCAGCCACCCCAAGGGAGACCCAGTACTTC.

This clonotype showed up just a few times. J is TRBJ2-7 and V is TRBV7-9, with D perhaps assigned TRBD1 or TRBD2 (5 bases each). This CDR3 has 15 residues. CDR1 is SEHNR, CDR2 FQNEAQ, per germline (reference sequence). V was cut by 7 bases and J by 0 bases, with 16 bases left in between. CDR3 in DNA: TGTGCCAGCATCCGGACAACGGGGAGCTCCTACGAGCAGTACTTC. This translates into CASIRTTGSSYEQYF. Drawing the rest from reference TRBV7-9 and TRBJ2-7, the complete variable domain is DTGVSQNPRHKITKRGQNVTFRCDPISEHNRLYWYRQTLGQGPEFLTYFQNEAQLEKSRLLSDRFSAERPKGSFSTLEIQRTEQGDSAMYLCASIRTTGSSYEQYFGPGTRLTVT.

The chain couples TRBV6-5 to TRBJ2-1; D gene ambiguous. V was pared by 6 bases and J by 8 bases, with 20 bases between. The CDR3 is 15 amino acids. Germline loops: CDR1 MNHEY, CDR2 SVGAGI. CDR3 sequence reads: CASSPDLSTGYEQFF. The CDR3 nucleotides are TGTGCCAGCAGCCCGGACCTTAGTACGGGTTATGAGCAGTTCTTC.

The CDR3 region is CASSYIAGGTQYF. CDR3 in DNA: TGTGCCAGCAGTTATATTGCCGGGGGGACCCAGTACTTC. The chain has TRBV6-8 and TRBJ2-5; TRBD2 is a possible D gene (6 bases). The germline V gene has CDR1 MNHGY and CDR2 SAAAGT. The CDR3 runs to 13 residues. V lost 3 bases, J lost 7 bases, and 12 bases lay in between.

This clonotype has a count of ten or more. This chain connects TRBV4-1 to TRBJ1-2; D is unclear. Germline values: CDR1 MGHRA, CDR2 YSYEKL. The germline V and J ends were trimmed by 4 bases and 3 bases, with 15 bases remaining between them. This CDR3 region has 15 residues. This CDR3 is CASSPRTLGDYGYTF. CDR3 coding DNA: TGCGCCAGCAGCCCCCGGACCCTTGGAGACTATGGCTACACCTTC.

This chain joins TRBV29-1 and TRBJ1-2; D call uncertain. CDR3 size: 12 residues. Germline V gene lookup returns CDR1 SQVTM and CDR2 ANQGSEA. V was cut by 3 bases and J by 7 bases, with 12 bases left in between. CDR3 loop: CSVDAWEAGYTF. Written as DNA, the CDR3 is TGCAGCGTTGACGCTTGGGAGGCTGGCTACACCTTC.

The chain recombines TRBV29-1 with TRBJ2-2; 9 bases map to TRBD1. The germline V gene has CDR1 SQVTM and CDR2 ANQGSEA. The CDR3 spans 14 residues. The trim removed 3 bases at V and 4 bases at J, leaving 3 bases unmatched. This CDR3 is CSVDTGGGTGELFF. DNA of the CDR3: TGCAGCGTTGATACAGGGGGCGGCACCGGGGAGCTGTTTTTT.

The chain has TRBV27 and TRBJ2-7, with 8 nucleotides matching TRBD1. The CDR3 length is 15 residues. Looked up from germline, CDR1 is MNHEY and CDR2 is SMNVEV (reference sequence). Trimming at V came to 3 bases and at J to 5 bases, leaving 9 bases not matched to a gene. The CDR3 bases are TGTGCCAGCAGTTTGTCACCAGGGGGCAAAAACGAGCAGTACTTC. This gives the protein CASSLSPGGKNEQYF.

This clonotype was counted between two and nine times. V and J are TRBV7-6 and TRBJ2-7; 7 bases are a match to TRBD1. The CDR3 runs 14 residues. Germline-derived CDR1 and CDR2 are SGHVS and FNYEAQ. Trimming cost V 1 base and J 2 bases; bases outside gene matches: 2. The CDR3 nucleotides are TGTGCCAGCAGCTTAGGTGGACAGGCCTACGAGCAGTACTTC. Its translation is CASSLGGQAYEQYF.

Notes on this clonotype: A much larger clone lies one base from this, so it may be a read error. The chain couples TRBV28 to TRBJ1-5; 9 bases are a match to TRBD1. Germline-derived CDR1 and CDR2 are MDHEN and SYDVKM. The CDR3 has 15 residues. The CDR3 sequence: CVSRYTGQGDQPQHF. CDR3 bases: TGTGTCAGCAGGTACACGGGACAGGGAGATCAGCCCCAGCATTTT.

The chain carries TRBV4-1 and TRBJ2-5, with TRBD2 matching over 10 bases. Germline CDR1 MGHRA, CDR2 YSYEKL. The V segment lost 3 bases and the J segment 1 base; nucleotides outside the gene matches: 8. The CDR3 sequence is 17 residues long. CDR3 DNA sequence: TGCGCCAGCAGCCAGGGGTTAGCGGGGGGCCGCCAAGAGACCCAGTACTTC. Encoded protein: CASSQGLAGGRQETQYF.

This clonotype has a handful of counts. This chain links TRBV27 with TRBJ2-3, with D possibly TRBD2 on 5 matching bases. Trimming cost V 3 bases and J 4 bases, with 14 bases left between them. Germline V CDR1 and CDR2: MNHEY, SMNVEV (reference sequence). The CDR3 is 15 residues long. The CDR3 sequence: CASSLASNGADTQYF. The CDR3 nucleotides are TGTGCCAGCAGTTTGGCTAGCAACGGCGCAGATACGCAGTATTTT.

The rearrangement uses TRBV6-8 and TRBJ2-7; TRBD1 is a possible D gene (5 bases). Trimming took 3 bases from V and 1 from J, leaving 19 bases between them. The germline gives CDR1 MNHGY, CDR2 SAAAGT. This CDR3 has 17 residues. The CDR3 coding sequence is TGTGCCAGCAGTTATGACAGCACCAAGCCGCGTTCCTACGAGCAGTACTTC. Amino acids: CASSYDSTKPRSYEQYF.

About this clonotype itself: A much larger clone is a single base away; this may be a read error. The chain carries TRBV7-2 and TRBJ2-1; D is unclear. Germline loops: CDR1 SGHTA, CDR2 FQGNSA. V was trimmed by 1 base and J by 7 bases, leaving 14 bases between them. This CDR3 spans 15 amino acids. The DNA of the CDR3 is TGTGCCAGCAGCTTAGTCCTCAACTTAAATAATGAGCAGTTCTTC. It translates to CASSLVLNLNNEQFF.

This clonotype was seen ten or more times. The V gene is TRBV7-6, the J gene TRBJ1-1; TRBD1 is a possible D gene (5 bases). Trimming took off 2 bases at V and 1 base at J, with 8 bases between the two ends. Germline V gene lookup returns CDR1 SGHVS and CDR2 FNYEAQ. The CDR3 runs to 14 residues. The CDR3 loop reads CASSLWGQNTEAFF. In DNA form, the CDR3 reads TGTGCCAGCAGCTTATGGGGCCAGAACACTGAAGCTTTCTTT.

This clonotype occurred many times. This sequence joins TRBV7-2 and TRBJ1-1; 8 bases are shared with TRBD1. Germline-derived CDR1 and CDR2 are SGHTA and FQGNSA. J lost 3 bases, V lost 4 bases, and 4 bases had no gene match. CDR3 length: 14 amino acids. In nucleotides, the CDR3 is TGTGCCAGCAGCTCGGACAGGGAGGACACTGAAGCTTTCTTT. Protein sequence: CASSSDREDTEAFF. The complete variable domain, with remaining parts taken from reference TRBV7-2 and TRBJ1-1, reads GAGVSQSPSNKVTEKGKDVELRCDPISGHTALYWYRQSLGQGLEFLIYFQGNSAPDKSGLPSDRFSAERTGGSVSTLTIQRTQQEDSAVYLCASSSDREDTEAFFGQGTRLTVV.

Only a few counts were recorded for this clonotype. The chain links TRBV6-6 to TRBJ2-7; 13 nucleotides line up with TRBD2. Germline assignment: CDR1 MNHNY and CDR2 SVGAGI (reference sequence). Germline trimming cut 8 bases from V and 7 bases from J; bases unmatched to any gene: 5. CDR3 length: 13 residues. CDR3 sequence (DNA): TGTGCCAGCTGGACTAGCGGGGGAAAAGAGCAGTACGTC. Its translation is CASWTSGGKEQYV.